These T cell receptor beta chains were read from a single sample in a study of T-cell memory formation after mild COVID-19. One entry per CDR3 protein results from TCRdb running MiXCR on the 5' RACE reads. The table lists 210,000 or so distinct CDR3 sequences, around 27% of them singletons. Sequencing was performed on PBMCs or a T cell subset sorted from them (not recorded which). All receptors derive from an adult woman who had mild COVID-19 (a few samples of this study predate the infection). Cell type and time point are not known. Both conserved end residues are part of each CDR3. The D gene is left open where the match is weak. Size tells how often a clone was seen (once, few, many) or the class of an expanded clone, and some rows leave it out.

v_call,clone_size,j_call,d_call,cdr3_nt,cdr3_aa
TRBV18,few,TRBJ2-3,-,TGTGCCAGCTCACCTCGGGGAAGGGATACGCAGTATTTT,CASSPRGRDTQYF
TRBV7-2,few,TRBJ2-3,TRBD2,TGTGCCAGCAGCTTTTCCCTAGCGGGGGGGCATAGAGATACGCAGTATTTT,CASSFSLAGGHRDTQYF
TRBV19,-,TRBJ2-5,-,TGTGCCAGTAGCCAGCCTGCAGAACTCGAGACCCAGTACTTC,CASSQPAELETQYF
TRBV9,-,TRBJ2-1,TRBD1,TGTGCCAGCAGCGTAGTGGGACAGACAGTGTACAATGAGCAGTTCTTC,CASSVVGQTVYNEQFF
TRBV4-2,few,TRBJ1-5,-,TGTGCCAGCAGCCAAGGGACCAATCAGCCCCAGCATTTT,CASSQGTNQPQHF
TRBV5-1,few,TRBJ2-7,-,TGCGCCAGCAGCTTGGATAAAACCTACGAGCAGTACTTC,CASSLDKTYEQYF
TRBV5-1,-,TRBJ1-4,-,TGCGCCAGCAGCCGTTCGGGGGCTCGTGGTAATGAAAAACTGTTTTTT,CASSRSGARGNEKLFF
TRBV4-3,-,TRBJ2-7,TRBD1,TGCGCCAGCAGCCAAGACCCGGGACAGGGCTCCTACGAGCAGTACTTC,CASSQDPGQGSYEQYF
TRBV6-2/TRBV6-3,many,TRBJ2-1,-,TGTGCCAGCAGTTACTCGTCTAACAATGAGCAGTTCTTC,CASSYSSNNEQFF
TRBV9,once,TRBJ2-5,-,TGTGCCAGCAGCGTAGGAGGTGCCGAAGAGACCCAGTACTTC,CASSVGGAEETQYF
TRBV4-1,few,TRBJ2-7,-,TGCGCCAGCAGCCAGCTCGGGAGGGGGCTGAGCTCCTACGAGCAGTACTTC,CASSQLGRGLSSYEQYF
TRBV7-9,few,TRBJ2-1,TRBD2,TGTGCCAGCAGCAGAGGACTAGTTGTGAACAATGAGCAGTTCTTC,CASSRGLVVNNEQFF
TRBV19,-,TRBJ2-2,-,TGTGCCAGTACAGAAACCCGGGCTGGGACCGGGGAGCTGTTTTTT,CASTETRAGTGELFF
TRBV12-5,few,TRBJ2-5,TRBD1,TGTGCTAGTGGTCAACCAGGGACAGGCGGTGAGACCCAGTACTTC,CASGQPGTGGETQYF
TRBV5-1,-,TRBJ2-4,-,TGCGCCAGCAGCTTGGAAAGGGACATTCAGTACTTC,CASSLERDIQYF
TRBV7-6,few,TRBJ2-1,-,TGTGCCAGCAGCGAGGGATACAATGAGCAGTTCTTC,CASSEGYNEQFF
TRBV7-9,-,TRBJ2-7,-,TGTGCCAGCAGCTTAGTGGGGGAGTTTGAGGACTACGAGCAGTACTTC,CASSLVGEFEDYEQYF
TRBV7-9,-,TRBJ2-1,-,TGTGCCAGCAGCTTTAGGGGCGATGAACCGTTCTTC,CASSFRGDEPFF
TRBV20-1,few,TRBJ2-2,-,TGCAGTGCTAGTCGGCAAGCGAACACCGGGGAGCTGTTTTTT,CSASRQANTGELFF
TRBV5-1,-,TRBJ2-5,-,TGCGCCAGCAGCGCCGTGGGGCAAGAGACCCAGTACTTC,CASSAVGQETQYF
TRBV5-1,many,TRBJ1-2,-,TGCGCCAGCAGCGACACTCAGGGTATCTATGGCTACACCTTC,CASSDTQGIYGYTF
TRBV9,-,TRBJ2-3,TRBD1,TGTGCCAGCAGCGGACGGGGACAGAGAGATACGCAGTATTTT,CASSGRGQRDTQYF
TRBV7-9,-,TRBJ2-7,TRBD1,TGTGCCAGCAGCTTTCATGACAGGGGGCTATACGAGCAGTACTTC,CASSFHDRGLYEQYF
TRBV6-5,-,TRBJ1-5,TRBD1,TGTGCCAGCAGTAGACAGGGCTATCAGCCCCAGCATTTT,CASSRQGYQPQHF
TRBV7-8,-,TRBJ2-3,-,TGTGCCAGCTCCGCCCTTCCAGCGGGCACAGATACGCAGTATTTT,CASSALPAGTDTQYF